These T cell receptor beta chains were read from a single sample in a study of tumor T cells in aggressive B-cell lymphoma. Assay: immunoSEQ multiplex PCR; the TCRdb copy retains only in-frame clones and omits some. There are 3,000 to 3,500 clones in the sample; 75% to 90% occur only once, and about 4% lies in the top ten. The sample was tumor tissue. Receptors originate from an adult with diffuse large B cell lymphoma. The conserved cysteine and the conserved F or W are not part of the CDR3 here.

J: TRBJ1-2; V: TRBV11-2; CDR3: ASSSTGSNYGYT
J: TRBJ1-1; V: TRBV7-2; CDR3: ASSFTVNTEAF
J: TRBJ2-7; V: TRBV27; CDR3: ASSSSDSIWEQY
J: TRBJ2-1; V: TRBV19; CDR3: ASSISGGAAEQF
J: TRBJ1-2; V: TRBV13; CDR3: ASSLGQSNYGYT
J: TRBJ2-1; V: TRBV11-2; CDR3: ASSAGLPYSEQF
J: TRBJ2-7; V: TRBV7-6; CDR3: ASSLGTAYEQY
J: TRBJ2-7; V: TRBV10-2; CDR3: ASSAGQGTYEQY
J: TRBJ2-7; V: TRBV10-3; CDR3: AIISSTGASYEQY
J: TRBJ2-7; V: TRBV5-1; CDR3: ASSPGGGGPSSYEQY
J: TRBJ2-1; V: TRBV13; CDR3: ASSPWRSYNEQF
J: TRBJ2-2; V: TRBV5-1; CDR3: ASSLPLLGLRTGELF
J: TRBJ1-4; V: TRBV25-1; CDR3: ASSEIPTGGFEKLF
J: TRBJ2-1; V: TRBV5-6; CDR3: ASSYTGQGAHEQF
J: TRBJ1-4; V: TRBV7-9; CDR3: ASSPVGGEKLF
J: TRBJ1-1; V: TRBV14; CDR3: ASSQVYGGTEAF
J: TRBJ2-7; V: TRBV5-1; CDR3: ASSVTSLYEQY
J: TRBJ2-7; V: TRBV9; CDR3: ASSSQPGLSAGEQY
J: TRBJ2-1; V: TRBV6-1; CDR3: ASTDGLAGRNEQF
J: TRBJ2-7; V: TRBV6-6; CDR3: ASSYTGGVYEQY
J: TRBJ2-1; V: TRBV10-1; CDR3: ASSENQTLNNEQF
J: TRBJ1-2; V: TRBV25-1; CDR3: ASSGLDITNYGYT
J: TRBJ1-3; V: TRBV7-2; CDR3: ASQSISGNTIY
J: TRBJ1-1; V: TRBV7-2; CDR3: ASSFGLAEAF